Listed here is a single T cell receptor (beta chain). Original processing notes: Amplification from reference gene primers served as the basis for estimated nucleated cell counts. The protocol was immunoSEQ multiplex PCR, while the TCRdb copy is restricted to in-frame clones and leaves out a portion. The D gene and trimming were derived from the DNA, and the V and J assignments and clone size from that table. The sample holds under 250,000 clones, 75% to 90% seen once. Donors were grouped by their self-reported clinical history. V gave up 0 bases and J gave up 8 bases, with 16 bases separating them. Germline-derived CDR1 and CDR2 are MNHEY and SVGAGI. The CDR3 is 15 amino acids. This sample is part of a study of blood T cell repertoires in COVID-19.

The receptor's source is a woman between 18 and 30 years old in a cohort exposed to, infected with or recovered from COVID-19 (not recorded which). The sequencing input was PBMCs or T cells enriched from blood (not recorded which). The J gene is TRBJ1-2, the V gene TRBV6-5; D ambiguous. The CDR3 here is CASSYSASPLPGYTF. The CDR3 DNA reads as TGTGCCAGCAGTTACTCCGCTTCGCCACTCCCGGGCTACACCTTC.